This is a list of T cell receptor beta chains from one sample in a study of blood T cells in healthy people across ages. TCRdb re-called the 5' RACE reads through MiXCR, storing one row per CDR3 protein. Of around 850,000 distinct CDR3 sequences listed, 36% are singletons. The sample consisted of blood. The receptor source for this set is a man younger than 35 in good health. Each CDR3 is given with its conserved first and last residue. The D gene is left open where the match is weak. Part of the rows lack a size; the others show once, few, many or a class for expanded clones.

j_gene,v_gene,abundance,d_gene,CDR3aa,CDR3nt
TRBJ2-7,TRBV12-3/TRBV12-4,.,TRBD2,CASNLAGDSYEQYF,TGTGCCAGCAACCTAGCGGGGGATTCCTACGAGCAGTACTTC
TRBJ2-7,TRBV20-1,.,TRBD2,CSAREAGNIYEQYF,TGCAGTGCTAGAGAAGCGGGGAATATCTACGAGCAGTACTTC
TRBJ2-5,TRBV10-3,many,.,CATSGDGQETQYF,TGTGCCACCTCAGGGGACGGGCAAGAGACCCAGTACTTC
TRBJ2-1,TRBV7-8,.,TRBD1,CASSLGTGDGRAIGEQFF,TGTGCCAGCAGCCTAGGGACAGGGGACGGGAGGGCAATTGGTGAGCAGTTCTTC
TRBJ2-7,TRBV7-8,many,.,CASSAAGIREQYF,TGTGCCAGCAGCGCAGCAGGGATACGAGAGCAGTACTTC
TRBJ2-5,TRBV7-9,few,.,CASSLSARRVKTQYF,TGTGCCAGCAGCCTGTCCGCCAGGAGGGTAAAGACCCAGTACTTC
TRBJ2-1,TRBV4-3,few,.,CASSLRQGPGDEQFF,TGCGCCAGCAGCCTACGGCAGGGTCCAGGCGATGAGCAGTTCTTC
TRBJ1-6,TRBV12-3/TRBV12-4,.,.,CASSPGSSYNSSLHF,TGTGCCAGCAGCCCGGGAAGCTCCTATAATTCATCCCTCCACTTT
TRBJ2-4,TRBV28,.,.,CASLSSPGRGSAKNIQYF,TGTGCCAGCCTCTCCTCTCCGGGCAGGGGATCCGCCAAAAACATTCAGTACTTC
TRBJ2-7,TRBV28,.,TRBD2,CASSLPTELAGVPNEQYF,TGTGCCAGCAGTCTACCCACCGAACTAGCGGGGGTACCCAATGAGCAGTACTTC
TRBJ1-4,TRBV14,.,.,CASSYSTNEKLFF,TGTGCCAGCAGTTACTCAACTAATGAAAAACTGTTTTTT
TRBJ2-3,TRBV5-1,few,TRBD2,CASSKDPGLASTDTQYF,TGCGCCAGCAGCAAGGACCCGGGACTAGCTAGCACAGATACGCAGTATTTT
TRBJ1-4,TRBV9,few,.,CASSVAGGKGEKLFF,TGTGCCAGCAGCGTAGCGGGGGGAAAGGGGGAAAAACTGTTTTTT
TRBJ2-6,TRBV28,few,.,CASSSGQTSGANVLTF,TGTGCCAGCAGTTCCGGACAGACCTCTGGGGCCAACGTCCTGACTTTC
TRBJ1-1,TRBV12-3/TRBV12-4,.,.,CASKGIGNTEAFF,TGTGCCAGCAAGGGGATTGGGAACACTGAAGCTTTCTTT
TRBJ1-6,TRBV10-3,.,TRBD1,CATRGGQGDNSPLHF,TGTGCCACCAGGGGGGGACAGGGGGATAATTCACCCCTCCACTTT
TRBJ1-4,TRBV12-3/TRBV12-4,few,.,CASSLGTPEVFF,TGTGCCAGCAGTTTAGGGACACCGGAGGTGTTTTTT
TRBJ1-5,TRBV29-1,few,TRBD1,CSVVGGVNQPQHF,TGCAGCGTTGTAGGGGGCGTCAATCAGCCCCAGCATTTT
TRBJ2-3,TRBV12-3/TRBV12-4,few,.,CASSFGVVQAADTQYF,TGTGCCAGCAGTTTTGGGGTGGTGCAGGCGGCAGATACGCAGTATTTT
TRBJ2-2,TRBV2,few,TRBD1,CATRGQGDTGELFF,TGTGCCACCCGGGGACAGGGAGACACCGGGGAGCTGTTTTTT
TRBJ2-3,TRBV6-5,.,TRBD2,CASSYFWGRADTQYF,TGTGCCAGCAGTTACTTCTGGGGGAGGGCAGATACGCAGTATTTT
TRBJ1-2,TRBV29-1,many,TRBD1,CSVEDRGTGFANYGYTF,TGCAGCGTTGAAGATCGGGGGACAGGGTTCGCCAACTATGGCTACACCTTC
TRBJ1-1,TRBV29-1,.,.,CSVTTRGRGAFF,TGCAGCGTTACAACCAGGGGACGTGGGGCTTTCTTT
TRBJ2-7,TRBV5-1,.,.,CASSLGWDTHYEQYF,TGCGCCAGCAGCTTGGGGTGGGACACCCACTACGAGCAGTACTTC
TRBJ2-3,TRBV3-1,.,TRBD2,CASSQGGLARTDTQYF,TGTGCCAGCAGCCAGGGGGGACTAGCTCGCACGGATACGCAGTATTTT
TRBJ2-7,TRBV7-8,.,.,CASSLEGSPYYEQYF,TGTGCCAGCAGCTTAGAGGGTAGCCCCTACTACGAGCAGTACTTC
TRBJ2-1,TRBV5-1,few,.,CASSLLAGDGNEQFF,TGCGCCAGCAGCTTGCTGGCTGGGGATGGAAATGAGCAGTTCTTC
TRBJ2-4,TRBV11-2,.,TRBD2,CASSFDGGGAKNIQYF,TGTGCCAGCAGCTTCGACGGCGGGGGGGCCAAAAACATTCAGTACTTC
TRBJ2-5,TRBV5-1,.,.,CASSGGGSNEQYF,TGCGCCAGCAGTGGAGGGGGGAGCAATGAGCAGTACTTC
TRBJ2-4,TRBV7-9,few,.,CASSPQGTIQYF,TGTGCCAGCAGCCCCCAAGGCACCATTCAGTACTTC
TRBJ1-2,TRBV4-1,.,TRBD1,CASSLPGTANGYTF,TGCGCCAGCAGCCTACCAGGGACAGCCAATGGCTACACCTTC
TRBJ1-2,TRBV6-1,few,.,CASSESGSDYGYTF,TGTGCCAGCAGTGAATCAGGGTCTGACTATGGCTACACCTTC
TRBJ1-3,TRBV20-1,few,TRBD1,CSAAQTGAGNTIYF,TGCAGTGCTGCCCAGACAGGGGCTGGAAACACCATATATTTT
TRBJ1-1,TRBV20-1,.,.,CSASQMYTAPNTEAFF,TGCAGTGCCTCCCAAATGTACACAGCCCCCAACACTGAAGCTTTCTTT
TRBJ2-7,TRBV4-2,few,.,CASSREKGPSYEQYF,TGTGCCAGCAGCCGGGAGAAGGGTCCCTCCTACGAGCAGTACTTC
TRBJ2-5,TRBV6-5,many,TRBD1,CASSYQRQGVRQETQYF,TGTGCCAGCAGTTACCAGCGACAGGGGGTTCGCCAAGAGACCCAGTACTTC